Below, 27 T cell receptor beta chains from the same sample are listed, as sequenced in a study of post-analysis software for immune sequencing data. The antigens for these receptors are not known. Findings and limits, study-wide: Elevated frequency relative to controls characterized several TRBV segments in patients, TRBV5-6, TRBV5-1 and TRBV20-1 among them.

Every TCR beta cDNA library bore unique molecular identifiers. TCRdb passed the PCR reads through MiXCR, listing each CDR3 protein once. The data hold more than 450,000 distinct CDR3 sequences, with less than 40% observed a single time. Sample: blood. The receptors stem from a girl under 18 with multiple sclerosis.

This clonotype was found a few times. The J gene is TRBJ1-1, the V gene TRBV29-1, with D perhaps matching TRBD1 (5 bases). The CDR3 is 13 residues long. Germline V lookup: CDR1 SQVTM, CDR2 ANQGSEA. Trimming cost V 2 bases and J 5 bases, with 12 bases left between them. The CDR3 region has the DNA TGCAGCGTTGAAACAGGCGGGGGGACTGAAGCTTTCTTT. It encodes CSVETGGGTEAFF. Using reference TRBV29-1 and TRBJ1-1 for the parts outside the CDR3, the full variable domain is SAVISQKPSRDICQRGTSLTIQCQVDSQVTMMFWYRQQPGQSLTLIATANQGSEATYESGFVIDKFPISRPNLTFSTLTVSNMSPEDSSIYLCSVETGGGTEAFFGQGTRLTVV.

About this clonotype itself: The junction departs from germline at one end; a sequencing error may be responsible. The CDR3 coding sequence is TGTGCCAACAGCCCCCGAGGTCGGCCGGGCAATCAGCCCCAGCATTTT. It is translated as CANSPRGRPGNQPQHF. The chain uses TRBV7-2 and TRBJ1-5, with D hard to call. The germline CDR1 and CDR2 sequences are SGHTA and FQGNSA. The CDR3 loop spans 16 amino acids.

This clonotype was counted only a few times. Possible read error: a much larger clone is one base away. V is TRBV10-3 and J is TRBJ2-1; TRBD2 is a possible D gene (6 bases). Trimming removed 10 bases at V and 9 bases at J, with 19 bases between. Germline values: CDR1 ENHRY, CDR2 SYGVKD. CDR3 length: 13 residues. CDR3 nucleotide sequence: TGTGCCACCAGGATGCCCCTGGGGGGTGAGCAGTTCTTC. Encoded protein: CATRMPLGGEQFF.

This clonotype was found a few times. The chain is built from TRBV27 and TRBJ2-5, with a weak D call TRBD2 (5 bases). There are 14 residues in the CDR3. The V and J ends lost 5 bases and 1 base respectively, with 11 bases between them. Germline V CDR1 and CDR2: MNHEY, SMNVEV (reference sequence). CDR3 sequence reads: CASSRFRGQETQYF. In nucleotides, the CDR3 is TGTGCCAGCAGTCGCTTCCGGGGCCAAGAGACCCAGTACTTC.

J is TRBJ1-6 and V is TRBV12-3 or TRBV12-4; D unresolved. Trimming removed 7 bases from V and 10 bases from J, with 20 bases in between. The CDR3 runs to 15 residues. The CDR3 DNA is TGTGCCAGCACCCCCGGGCCCTTTCAAGGATCACCCCTCCACTTT. Translation gives CASTPGPFQGSPLHF.

The V gene is TRBV27, the J gene TRBJ2-7; TRBD1 matches 8 bases. Germline V gene lookup returns CDR1 MNHEY and CDR2 SMNVEV (reference sequence). The CDR3 has 15 residues. The V and J ends lost 3 bases and 3 bases, in that order; junction bases with no gene match: 7. For the CDR3, the DNA is TGTGCCAGCAGTTTCGCGGCTGGACAGGGCTACGAGCAGTACTTC. This codes for CASSFAAGQGYEQYF.

The chain uses TRBV5-1 and TRBJ2-7; TRBD2 might be the D (6 bases). Between the trimmed V and J ends, which lost 0 bases and 7 bases, there was a span of 14 bases. The CDR3 is 14 residues long. Germline-derived CDR1 and CDR2 are SGHRS and YFSETQ. The CDR3 sequence is CASSLEGTPREQYF. The DNA of the CDR3 is TGCGCCAGCAGCTTGGAAGGGACTCCCCGGGAGCAGTACTTC. Looking up the rest from reference TRBV5-1 and TRBJ2-7 gives the full variable domain: KAGVTQTPRYLIKTRGQQVTLSCSPISGHRSVSWYQQTPGQGLQFLFEYFSETQRNKGNFPGRFSGRQFSNSRSEMNVSTLELGDSALYLCASSLEGTPREQYFGPGTRLTVT.

The chain is built from TRBV19 and TRBJ1-1; no firm D call. Trimming took 10 bases from V and 4 from J, leaving 13 bases between them. CDR3 size: 12 residues. The germline V gene encodes CDR1 LNHDA and CDR2 SQIVND (reference sequence). This chain's CDR3 is CATRVKSTEAFF. DNA for the CDR3: TGTGCCACCAGAGTAAAAAGCACTGAAGCTTTCTTT.

The gene calls are TRBV3-1 and TRBJ2-2; possible D gene TRBD1, 5 bases. The CDR3 covers 17 residues. Per the germline V gene, CDR1 is LGHDT and CDR2 is YNNKEL (reference sequence). The V end was cut by 0 bases, the J end by 6 bases, with 17 bases between. CDR3 loop: CASSQDWGSTLSGELFF. The CDR3 DNA reads as TGTGCCAGCAGCCAAGATTGGGGCAGTACATTGTCCGGGGAGCTGTTTTTT. Combining the CDR3 with reference TRBV3-1 and TRBJ2-2 gives the whole variable domain DTAVSQTPKYLVTQMGNDKSIKCEQNLGHDTMYWYKQDSKKFLKIMFSYNNKELIINETVPNRFSPKSPDKAHLNLHINSLELGDSAVYFCASSQDWGSTLSGELFFGEGSRLTVL.

V and J are TRBV2 and TRBJ2-5, with TRBD1 identical over 8 bases. The V and J ends lost 3 bases and 4 bases, in that order; junction bases with no gene match: 4. The germline V gene has CDR1 SNHLY and CDR2 FYNNEI. This CDR3 spans 14 amino acids. Here the CDR3 DNA reads TGTGCCAGCAGTGAGCCCCAGGGGGCAGAGACCCAGTACTTC. Residues: CASSEPQGAETQYF.

The chain carries TRBV7-8 and TRBJ1-1; 7 bases are a match to TRBD1. The CDR3 length is 14 residues. The V and J ends lost 1 base and 5 bases, in that order; junction bases with no gene match: 4. Looked up from germline, CDR1 is SGHVS and CDR2 is FQNEAQ. This chain's CDR3 is CASSLVKGQTEAFF. The CDR3 DNA is TGTGCCAGCAGCTTAGTGAAGGGACAGACTGAAGCTTTCTTT.

This clonotype has only a few counts. This chain links TRBV6-2 or TRBV6-3 with TRBJ1-6; possible D gene TRBD1, 5 bases. The germline gives CDR1 MNHEY, CDR2 SVGEGT. Trimming shortened V by 5 bases and J by 0 bases, and 14 bases separated the two germline ends. The CDR3 runs 17 residues. The CDR3 protein is CASSLRQRSSYNSPLHF. The CDR3 DNA sequence: TGTGCCAGCAGTCTCCGACAGCGTAGCTCCTATAATTCACCCCTCCACTTT.

This clonotype occurred a few times. The V and J genes are TRBV29-1 and TRBJ1-2; a possible D gene is TRBD1 (5 bases). The CDR3 has 14 residues. With 1 base removed from V and 0 bases from J, the gap between germline ends came to 9 bases. Germline CDR1 reads SQVTM; CDR2 reads ANQGSEA. CDR3 nucleotides: TGCAGCGTTGAAGGGCAGGGCTCTAACTATGGCTACACCTTC. It yields the protein CSVEGQGSNYGYTF.

The table lists this clonotype with a count of one. The chain combines TRBV7-8 with TRBJ2-3; perhaps TRBD2 as D (7 bases). The CDR3 consists of 15 residues. V gave up 3 bases and J gave up 8 bases, with 18 bases separating them. Per germline, CDR1 SGHVS and CDR2 FQNEAQ. CDR3 residues: CASSFPGGQVITQYF. The CDR3 bases are TGTGCCAGCAGCTTCCCGGGGGGCCAGGTAATTACGCAGTATTTT.

This clonotype was seen repeatedly, ten times or more. CDR3 in DNA: TGCAGTGCTAGAGATTCGGGTAGCTCCTACGAGCAGTACTTC. Translated: CSARDSGSSYEQYF. The rearrangement joins TRBV20-1 to TRBJ2-7; D is undetermined. Germline V gives CDR1 DFQATT, CDR2 SNEGSKA (reference sequence). V lost 0 bases and J lost 0, with 9 bases in between. This CDR3 has 14 residues.

The rearrangement uses TRBV4-1 and TRBJ2-5; D is ambiguous. V dropped 2 bases and J dropped 3 bases, with 13 bases sitting between them. The length of the CDR3 is 15 residues. Germline CDR1 MGHRA, CDR2 YSYEKL. The CDR3 nucleotides are TGCGCCAGCAGCCAAATAGGGCCAGGAGAAGAGACCCAGTACTTC. Protein sequence: CASSQIGPGEETQYF.

V is TRBV5-1 and J is TRBJ2-3; a possible D gene is TRBD2 (5 bases). Germline V CDR1 and CDR2: SGHRS, YFSETQ. V was clipped by 0 bases and J by 5 bases, with 19 bases between them. The length of the CDR3 is 17 residues. CDR3 in DNA: TGCGCCAGCAGCTTGGCCGTGGCGGGCGAGCCCGTAGATACGCAGTATTTT. Its translation: CASSLAVAGEPVDTQYF.

V usage is TRBV24-1 and J usage is TRBJ2-5, with 9 nucleotides matching TRBD1. V lost 4 bases to trimming and J lost 0 bases; unmatched junction nucleotides: 5. This CDR3 region has 16 residues. Germline V gene sequence: CDR1 KGHDR, CDR2 SFDVKD. The CDR3 region is CATSDPTGGNQETQYF. The CDR3 DNA is TGTGCCACCAGTGACCCGACAGGGGGGAACCAAGAGACCCAGTACTTC.

V and J are TRBV20-1 and TRBJ1-1; the D gene is possibly TRBD1 (6 bases). V was shortened by 7 bases and J by 0 bases, with 9 bases between the two germline ends. Germline loops: CDR1 DFQATT, CDR2 SNEGSKA (reference sequence). The CDR3 totals 12 residues. The CDR3 nucleotides read TGCAGTGGGCGGGGGCTGAACACTGAAGCTTTCTTT. Protein: CSGRGLNTEAFF.

This clonotype was seen a handful of times. This chain connects TRBV7-2 to TRBJ1-5; 9 bases fit TRBD1. The CDR3 sequence is 18 residues long. Germline lookup yields CDR1 SGHTA and CDR2 FQGNSA. The V gene end was trimmed by 5 bases and the J gene end by 5 bases; junction bases not matched to a gene: 16. CDR3 region: CASSTPGQGIFGDQPQHF. In DNA, the CDR3 is TGTGCCAGCAGCACACCGGGACAGGGTATTTTTGGGGATCAGCCCCAGCATTTT.

This clonotype was seen a handful of times. This sequence joins TRBV5-1 and TRBJ1-1; weak D call: TRBD1 (6 bases). Between the trimmed V and J ends, which lost 6 bases and 6 bases, there was a span of 18 bases. The CDR3 runs to 14 residues. Germline lookup yields CDR1 SGHRS and CDR2 YFSETQ. The CDR3 nucleotides are TGCGCCAGCACCTCGGCCAGGGGTGATGCTGAAGCTTTCTTT. It codes for CASTSARGDAEAFF.

The chain recombines TRBV18 with TRBJ2-1, with D tentatively TRBD1 (6 bases). Germline loops: CDR1 KGHSH, CDR2 LQKENI. Deletions cut 4 bases from V and 10 bases from J, with 14 bases between. CDR3 length: 13 residues. CDR3 loop: CASSRTVAREQFF. CDR3 coding DNA: TGTGCCAGCTCACGGACAGTGGCAAGGGAGCAGTTCTTC.

In this sample, this clonotype turned up a few times. CDR3 region: CASRFDSLGNIQYF. The CDR3 coding sequence is TGTGCCAGCAGGTTCGACAGCTTAGGGAACATTCAGTACTTC. This chain joins TRBV12-3 or TRBV12-4 and TRBJ2-4, with TRBD1 as a possible D gene (5 bases). The CDR3 is 14 residues long. Trimming stripped 6 bases from V and 7 bases from J, with 16 bases between.

This clonotype was found a few times. This sequence joins TRBV5-1 and TRBJ1-2; possibly TRBD1 for D (5 bases). Trimming removed 0 bases at V and 10 bases at J, with 10 bases between. The CDR3 spans 12 residues. Germline loops: CDR1 SGHRS, CDR2 YFSETQ. CDR3: CASSLDGDYYTF. In DNA, the CDR3 is TGCGCCAGCAGCTTGGATGGGGACTACTACACCTTC.

The gene calls are TRBV7-9 and TRBJ1-1; a possible D gene is TRBD1 (5 bases). The CDR3 extends over 16 amino acids. Germline V gene data show CDR1 as SEHNR and CDR2 as FQNEAQ (reference sequence). The V gene lost 7 bases and the J gene lost 6 bases, with 24 bases spanning the gap. CDR3 sequence: CASTHSGRSGDPEAFF. The CDR3 DNA reads as TGTGCCAGCACCCACTCGGGGAGGTCGGGGGACCCTGAAGCTTTCTTT.

This clonotype was recorded a few times. The V and J genes are TRBV5-4 and TRBJ2-3, with no clear D. This CDR3 has 13 amino acids. V gave up 4 bases and J gave up 3 bases, with 9 bases separating them. Germline CDR1 reads SGHNT; CDR2 reads YYREEE (reference sequence). CDR3 loop: CASSNARTDTQYF. DNA for the CDR3: TGTGCCAGCAGCAATGCCCGGACAGATACGCAGTATTTT. Based on the CDR3 plus reference TRBV5-4 and TRBJ2-3, the full variable domain is ETGVTQSPTHLIKTRGQQVTLRCSSQSGHNTVSWYQQALGQGPQFIFQYYREEENGRGNFPPRFSGLQFPNYSSELNVNALELDDSALYLCASSNARTDTQYFGPGTRLTVL.

This clonotype turned up a few times. The chain links TRBV6-1 to TRBJ1-2; D uncertain. Germline V gene sequence: CDR1 MNHNS, CDR2 SASEGT. V shed 3 bases and J shed 2 bases, with 13 bases lying between them. This CDR3 contains 15 residues. The CDR3 DNA reads as TGTGCCAGCAGTGATCCATGGGAAAAAAACTATGGCTACACCTTC. It translates to CASSDPWEKNYGYTF.